Following are 21 T cell receptor beta chains from one sample sequenced in a study of identical twins. TCRdb passed the 5' RACE reads through MiXCR, listing each CDR3 protein once. Of about 470,000 distinct CDR3 sequences in the sample, 20% to 30% were seen once. These data were also reused for a study on T cells expressing NK-cell markers.

The material sequenced was CD4+ T cells sorted from blood. These receptor sequences come from a woman aged 18-35 years in good health.

This clonotype was seen more than once but under ten times. The CDR3 is CSATSGTFQETQYF. CDR3 nucleotides: TGCAGTGCCACTAGCGGGACCTTCCAAGAGACCCAGTACTTC. The gene calls are TRBV20-1 and TRBJ2-5; TRBD2 matches at 10 bases. The length of the CDR3 is 14 residues. Germline values: CDR1 DFQATT, CDR2 SNEGSKA (reference sequence). V was pared by 6 bases and J by 1 base, with 5 bases of the junction left unmatched.

The rearrangement uses TRBV7-9 and TRBJ2-3; 12 bases line up with TRBD2. Germline V CDR1 and CDR2: SEHNR, FQNEAQ (reference sequence). CDR3 length: 16 residues. V lost 5 bases, J lost 3 bases, and 6 bases stayed unmatched. The CDR3 nucleotides read TGTGCCAGCAGCGCACCGACTAGCGGGAGAACAGATACGCAGTATTTT. Protein product: CASSAPTSGRTDTQYF.

This clonotype was found a few times. The J gene is TRBJ1-1, the V gene TRBV5-1, with no clear D. Germline CDR1 SGHRS, CDR2 YFSETQ. With 5 bases removed from V and 2 bases from J, the gap between germline ends came to 10 bases. The CDR3 extends over 13 amino acids. The CDR3 here is CASRKELNTEAFF. As DNA, the CDR3 is TGCGCCAGCAGAAAAGAACTCAACACTGAAGCTTTCTTT.

This rearrangement joins TRBV20-1 to TRBJ2-2, with a weak D call TRBD2 (6 bases). The CDR3 is 16 residues long. Germline loops: CDR1 DFQATT, CDR2 SNEGSKA (reference sequence). The V gene lost 1 base and the J gene lost 2 bases, with 14 bases spanning the gap. The CDR3, as DNA: TGCAGTGCTAGAGGCGCCCCCGGACTAAACACCGGGGAGCTGTTTTTT. It yields the protein CSARGAPGLNTGELFF.

This clonotype was counted between two and nine times. V and J are TRBV7-2 and TRBJ2-5; perhaps TRBD2 as D (6 bases). This CDR3 is built from 14 residues. Germline V CDR1 and CDR2: SGHTA, FQGNSA. V was cut by 1 base and J by 5 bases, with 11 bases left in between. The CDR3 is CASSLGTIQETQYF. For the CDR3, the DNA is TGTGCCAGCAGCTTAGGGACTATCCAGGAGACCCAGTACTTC.

There are many counts of this clonotype. V is TRBV20-1 and J is TRBJ2-1; tentatively, D is TRBD2 (5 bases). The CDR3 extends over 14 amino acids. The germline gives CDR1 DFQATT, CDR2 SNEGSKA (reference sequence). Trimming left V 6 bases short and J 1 base short, with 13 bases between. The CDR3 sequence: CSAIFGGSYNEQFF. Here the CDR3 DNA reads TGCAGTGCCATATTTGGCGGGTCCTACAATGAGCAGTTCTTC.

This clonotype was seen more than once but under ten times. V and J are TRBV20-1 and TRBJ2-7, with 10 bases fitting TRBD2. Germline V CDR1 and CDR2: DFQATT, SNEGSKA (reference sequence). Unmatched junction bases numbered 8, after V lost 6 bases and J lost 9 bases. The CDR3 runs to 12 residues. CDR3 in amino acids: CSATLAGGSQYF. CDR3 DNA sequence: TGCAGTGCCACGTTAGCGGGAGGTTCGCAGTACTTC.

This clonotype turned up a few times. The chain uses TRBV5-1 and TRBJ2-1; the D is unclear. This CDR3 region has 16 residues. The germline V gene has CDR1 SGHRS and CDR2 YFSETQ. The germline V and J ends were trimmed by 1 base and 0 bases, with 11 bases remaining between them. In DNA, the CDR3 is TGCGCCAGCAGCTTGATTGGGTCTAGCTCCTACAATGAGCAGTTCTTC. This sequence encodes CASSLIGSSSYNEQFF.

This clonotype showed up just a few times. The V call is TRBV5-6, the J call TRBJ2-1; D remains unclear. The CDR3 sequence is 12 residues long. Germline CDR1 SGHDT, CDR2 YYEEEE. Trimming pared 0 bases from V and 9 bases from J, leaving 7 bases between. The CDR3 loop reads CASSLAFGEQFF. The DNA of the CDR3 is TGTGCCAGCAGCTTGGCATTCGGTGAGCAGTTCTTC.

This clonotype was counted only a few times. The V and J genes are TRBV18 and TRBJ2-1; D call uncertain. There are 13 residues in the CDR3. Trimming removed 6 bases at V and 7 bases at J, with 13 bases between. The germline gives CDR1 KGHSH, CDR2 LQKENI. CDR3 region: CASSPSWGNEQFF. The DNA of the CDR3 is TGTGCCAGCTCCCCATCCTGGGGAAATGAGCAGTTCTTC.

The rearrangement uses TRBV9 and TRBJ2-3; no clear D gene. CDR1 is SGDLS, CDR2 YYNGEE, per germline. V dropped 0 bases and J dropped 4 bases, with 6 bases sitting between them. The CDR3 extends over 13 amino acids. CDR3 nucleotide sequence: TGTGCCAGCAGCGTAGATGGATCAGATACGCAGTATTTT. Its protein is CASSVDGSDTQYF.

This clonotype was observed a handful of times. The chain employs TRBV20-1 and TRBJ2-3; D is unresolved. Trimming cost V 3 bases and J 2 bases, with 15 bases left between them. The CDR3 totals 15 residues. Germline V CDR1 and CDR2: DFQATT, SNEGSKA (reference sequence). CDR3 DNA: TGCAGTGCTAGGCCTCTCGGCGGATTCACAGATACGCAGTATTTT. Its protein product is CSARPLGGFTDTQYF.

The CDR3 sequence: CASSFVDLSGEQYF. The CDR3, as DNA: TGCGCCAGCAGCTTCGTTGACCTCTCCGGCGAGCAGTACTTC. This chain joins TRBV5-1 and TRBJ2-7; no definite D call. CDR3 length: 14 residues. The V gene's germline CDR1 is SGHRS and CDR2 YFSETQ. V gave up 2 bases and J gave up 6 bases, with 15 bases separating them.

As regards this clonotype: Since a much larger clone is just one base distant, this may be a read error. The rearrangement links TRBV14 to TRBJ2-3; D uncertain. In germline, CDR1 is SGHDN, CDR2 FVKESK. This CDR3 contains 11 residues. Trimming took 4 bases from V and 6 from J, leaving 5 bases between them. The CDR3 spells CASSRWDTQYF. For the CDR3, the DNA is TGTGCCAGCAGCCGGTGGGATACGCAGTATTTT.

The sample holds one count of this clonotype. The rearrangement links TRBV6-1 to TRBJ2-7; TRBD2 might be the D (6 bases). Trimming left V 7 bases short and J 5 bases short, with 15 bases between. Germline V gene lookup returns CDR1 MNHNS and CDR2 SASEGT. The CDR3 sequence is 13 residues long. The CDR3 DNA is TGTGCCAGCAACGAGCTAGCGTCCAACGAGCAGTACTTC. Translating it yields CASNELASNEQYF.

This clonotype was observed a few times. V and J are TRBV2 and TRBJ1-5, with a weak D call TRBD1 (6 bases). Trimming removed 8 bases at V and 2 bases at J, with 7 bases between. Germline values: CDR1 SNHLY, CDR2 FYNNEI. This CDR3 region has 12 residues. The CDR3 DNA reads TGTGCCAGCGGGGGCGGCAATCAGCCCCAGCATTTT. It codes for CASGGGNQPQHF.

The rearrangement joins TRBV20-1 to TRBJ2-1; 7 bases match TRBD2. Germline V gives CDR1 DFQATT, CDR2 SNEGSKA (reference sequence). The V and J ends lost 3 bases and 2 bases, in that order; junction bases with no gene match: 13. The CDR3 consists of 17 residues. The DNA for the CDR3 is TGCAGTGCTAGGACCACAAGAGCGGGGACGGCCTACAATGAGCAGTTCTTC. As protein: CSARTTRAGTAYNEQFF.

This chain's CDR3 is CASSEAVAGGDQFF. CDR3 bases: TGTGCCAGCAGTGAAGCGGTAGCGGGAGGGGATCAGTTCTTC. The chain is built from TRBV6-1 and TRBJ2-1; 11 positions match TRBD2. V lost 0 bases and J lost 13; bases outside the gene matches: 5. There are 14 residues in the CDR3. The V gene's germline CDR1 is MNHNS and CDR2 SASEGT.

The CDR3 region is CASSDDRHSGNTIYF. In DNA form, the CDR3 reads TGTGCCAGCAGTGACGACAGACACTCTGGAAACACCATATATTTT. The V and J genes are TRBV2 and TRBJ1-3; a possible D gene is TRBD1 (5 bases). V was shortened by 3 bases and J by 0 bases, with 9 bases between the two germline ends. The V gene's germline CDR1 is SNHLY and CDR2 FYNNEI. The CDR3 consists of 15 residues.

The chain couples TRBV5-1 to TRBJ2-7, with 7 bases matching TRBD1. After removal of 1 base from V and 0 bases from J, the junction contained 16 bases not matched to a gene. Germline CDR1 reads SGHRS; CDR2 reads YFSETQ. The CDR3 runs 19 residues. CDR3 in amino acids: CASSLPRDRTLRISYEQYF. In nucleotides, the CDR3 is TGCGCCAGCAGCTTGCCCCGGGACAGAACACTCCGAATCTCCTACGAGCAGTACTTC.

This rearrangement joins TRBV5-1 to TRBJ2-1; 11 positions agree with TRBD2. Germline-derived CDR1 and CDR2 are SGHRS and YFSETQ. The CDR3 runs to 15 residues. J was trimmed by 3 bases and V by 4 bases; bases with no gene match: 3. DNA of the CDR3: TGCGCCAGCAGCGTGGGACTAGCGGTCTACAATGAGCAGTTCTTC. Translated: CASSVGLAVYNEQFF.